A selection of T cell receptor beta chains follows, all from one sample in a study of glioma-infiltrating T cells after dendritic cell vaccination. Sequenced by immunoSEQ multiplex PCR; TCRdb stores in-frame clones only, minus some. The sample shows 85,000 to 110,000 clones, 81% of them seen only once. The sequenced sample was blood, obtained before dendritic cell vaccination. The receptors were gathered from a human donor with glioblastoma. The CDR3 runs from the conserved cysteine through the conserved F or W. The order of the fields is D gene, J gene, clone size, V gene, CDR3 protein, CDR3 DNA. A D gene is named only where the DNA matches it firmly. Size tells how often a clone was seen (once, few, many) or the class of an expanded clone, and some rows leave it out.

-	TRBJ2-3	-	TRBV10-3	CAISPLGEADTQYF	TGTGCCATCAGCCCCCTCGGGGAGGCAGATACGCAGTATTTT
-	TRBJ1-1	-	TRBV16	CASSQSLAEAFF	TGTGCCAGCAGCCAAAGTCTAGCTGAAGCTTTCTTT
-	TRBJ1-2	-	TRBV10-3	CAISESLTDNYGYTF	TGTGCCATCAGTGAGTCCCTTACAGATAACTATGGCTACACCTTC
-	TRBJ2-6	-	TRBV30	CAWSAGRSGANVLTF	TGTGCCTGGAGTGCAGGGCGCTCTGGGGCCAACGTCCTGACTTTC
-	TRBJ1-2	-	TRBV7-2	CASSGSKGLYGYTF	TGTGCCAGCAGCGGATCCAAGGGACTCTATGGCTACACCTTC
TRBD2	TRBJ2-5	-	TRBV6-5	CASRVTSGEAETQYF	TGTGCCAGCAGAGTGACTAGCGGGGAAGCAGAGACCCAGTACTTC
-	TRBJ2-1	-	TRBV18	CASSPGPVNEQFF	TGTGCCAGCTCACCAGGCCCAGTTAATGAGCAGTTCTTC
TRBD1	TRBJ2-5	-	TRBV9	CASSARGQAIGETQYF	TGTGCCAGCAGCGCGAGGGGACAGGCCATCGGAGAGACCCAGTACTTC
-	TRBJ1-2	-	TRBV13	CASRQGIEDGYTF	TGTGCCAGCAGGCAGGGGATCGAAGATGGCTACACCTTC
-	TRBJ1-5	-	TRBV4-1	CASSQDFQANSNQPQHF	TGCGCCAGCAGCCAAGATTTCCAGGCCAATAGCAATCAGCCCCAGCATTTT
TRBD2	TRBJ2-7	-	TRBV6-1	CASSAGTSGYEQYF	TGTGCCAGCAGCGCCGGGACTAGCGGGTACGAGCAGTACTTC
-	TRBJ2-5	-	TRBV28	CASSPRETQYF	TGTGCCAGCAGTCCGCGGGAGACCCAGTACTTC
-	TRBJ1-1	-	TRBV19	CASTFDRYTEAFF	TGTGCCAGCACCTTCGACAGATACACTGAAGCTTTCTTT
-	TRBJ1-2	once	TRBV6-5	CASRGLYGYTF	TGTGCCAGCAGGGGGCTCTATGGCTACACCTTC
TRBD1	TRBJ1-2	few	TRBV10-3	CAISEWISIGTGFGGYTF	TGTGCCATCAGTGAGTGGATTTCTATAGGGACAGGGTTTGGTGGCTACACCTTC
-	TRBJ2-7	-	TRBV4-2	CASSQGPILTRTEQYF	TGTGCCAGCAGCCAAGGCCCAATTTTAACTAGAACCGAGCAGTACTTC
-	TRBJ2-7	-	TRBV5-6	CASSLNRGEQYF	TGTGCCAGCAGCTTGAATAGGGGCGAGCAGTACTTC
TRBD2	TRBJ2-7	-	TRBV7-9	CASSLFVGGYEQYF	TGTGCCAGCAGCTTATTTGTGGGGGGGTACGAGCAGTACTTC
-	TRBJ1-5	few	TRBV7-2	CASSLSRGQPQHF	TGTGCCAGCAGCTTAAGCAGAGGTCAGCCCCAGCATTTT
-	TRBJ1-2	-	TRBV13	CASSLRGEGAGYGYTF	TGTGCCAGCAGCTTAAGAGGTGAAGGGGCAGGCTATGGCTACACCTTC
-	TRBJ1-6	-	TRBV30	CAWSSATAKAGSPLHF	TGTGCCTGGAGTTCAGCAACCGCAAAGGCCGGGTCACCCCTCCACTTT
-	TRBJ1-5	-	TRBV27	CASSKGNSHYQPQHF	TGTGCCAGCAGCAAAGGAAATAGCCATTATCAGCCCCAGCATTTT
TRBD1	TRBJ1-5	-	TRBV9	CASSTGTAFNQPQHF	TGTGCCAGCAGCACCGGGACAGCCTTCAATCAGCCCCAGCATTTT
-	TRBJ1-6	-	TRBV2	CASSYPPPGPRRSPLHF	TGTGCCAGCAGTTACCCCCCCCCAGGGCCCCGAAGGTCACCCCTCCACTTT
-	TRBJ2-1	few	TRBV11-1	CASSINPGGDNEQFF	TGTGCCAGCAGCATAAACCCCGGGGGAGACAATGAGCAGTTCTTC
-	TRBJ1-2	few	TRBV5-6	CASSSGWGRADYGYTF	TGTGCCAGCAGCTCGGGCTGGGGGCGGGCAGACTATGGCTACACCTTC
TRBD2	TRBJ2-2	-	TRBV7-9	CASSQGLAANTGELFF	TGTGCCAGCAGTCAAGGACTAGCGGCGAACACCGGGGAGCTGTTTTTT
-	TRBJ1-1	-	TRBV5-4	CASSLFQNTEAFF	TGTGCCAGCAGCTTGTTCCAGAACACTGAAGCTTTCTTT
TRBD1	TRBJ2-5	-	TRBV28	CASSRDRGDQETQYF	TGTGCCAGCAGCCGAGACAGGGGCGACCAAGAGACCCAGTACTTC
-	TRBJ1-1	-	TRBV5-4	CASSFFGGMNTEAFF	TGTGCCAGCAGCTTTTTTGGCGGCATGAACACTGAAGCTTTCTTT
-	TRBJ2-7	-	TRBV11-3	CASTGQGDSSYEQYF	TGTGCCAGCACCGGGCAGGGTGATAGCTCCTACGAGCAGTACTTC
-	TRBJ1-2	-	TRBV10-3	CAISAPGDGYTF	TGTGCCATCAGTGCCCCAGGGGACGGCTACACCTTC
TRBD2	TRBJ2-3	-	TRBV7-9	CASSLPSGGAQDTQYF	TGTGCCAGCAGCTTACCTAGCGGGGGGGCGCAAGATACGCAGTATTTT
-	TRBJ2-2	few	TRBV6-4	CASSDTYTGELFF	TGTGCCAGCAGTGACACTTACACCGGGGAGCTGTTTTTT
TRBD1	TRBJ2-7	once	TRBV7-9	CASSPRWGQGPAYEQYF	TGTGCCAGCAGCCCCAGGTGGGGACAGGGGCCGGCCTACGAGCAGTACTTC
TRBD1	TRBJ2-5	-	TRBV19	CASSPGWLGDRGETQYF	TGTGCCAGTAGTCCCGGGTGGTTGGGGGACAGGGGAGAGACCCAGTACTTC
TRBD1	TRBJ1-4	once	TRBV19	CASSITPGTVNEKLFF	TGTGCCAGTAGTATTACCCCCGGGACAGTGAATGAAAAACTGTTTTTT
TRBD1	TRBJ1-2	-	TRBV7-3	CASSRTGQGNYGYTF	TGTGCCAGCAGCCGGACAGGGCAGGGGAACTATGGCTACACCTTC
-	TRBJ1-2	-	TRBV7-6	CASSLAGSYGYTF	TGTGCCAGCAGCTTAGCTGGCAGCTATGGCTACACCTTC